These 24 T cell receptor beta chains came from one sample sequenced in a study of STAT5B mutations in CD4+ large granular lymphocyte leukemia. Sequenced by immunoSEQ multiplex PCR; TCRdb stores in-frame clones only, minus some. This sample has approximately 41,000 clones, with 85% found just once. The sequencing input was CD4+ T cells from blood buffy coats. All receptors derive from a human donor in good health.

This clone was seen more than once but under ten times. The chain has TRBV19 and TRBJ1-5; 12 positions match TRBD1. V dropped 5 bases and J dropped 5; count of bases not matched to a gene: 1. This CDR3 region has 14 residues. Per the germline V gene, CDR1 is LNHDA and CDR2 is SQIVND (reference sequence). The CDR3 here is CASSGTGGDQPQHF. In DNA form, the CDR3 reads TGTGCCAGTAGTGGGACAGGGGGCGATCAGCCCCAGCATTTT.

J is TRBJ2-1 and V is TRBV5-1, with 7 nucleotides matching TRBD1. The CDR3 covers 13 residues. Germline-derived CDR1 and CDR2 are SGHRS and YFSETQ. Trimming removed 0 bases from V and 9 bases from J; junction bases left unmatched: 3. CDR3 residues: CASSLGTGSEQFF. The DNA for the CDR3 is TGCGCCAGCAGCTTGGGGACAGGTAGTGAGCAGTTCTTC.

The rearrangement joins TRBV21-1 to TRBJ1-5; the D segment call TRBD1 is taken from the table without a DNA check. TRBV21-1 has pseudogene status. The CDR3 is 18 residues long. CDR3 nucleotide sequence: TGTGCCAGCAGCAAAGCTCTAACAGGGAAGTGTAGCAATCAGCCCCAGCATTTT. Translation: CASSKALTGKCSNQPQHF.

This clone came up once. The chain combines TRBV11-2 with TRBJ2-5; 7 positions agree with TRBD1. V lost 0 bases to trimming and J lost 1 base; unmatched junction nucleotides: 8. This CDR3 comprises 17 residues. Germline V gene data show CDR1 as SGHAT and CDR2 as FQNNGV. DNA of the CDR3: TGTGCCAGCAGCTTAGAGGCTCGAGGGGGCAGCCAAGAGACCCAGTACTTC. Translation gives CASSLEARGGSQETQYF.

J is TRBJ2-7 and V is TRBV7-2; D ambiguous. The CDR3 spans 14 residues. CDR1 is SGHTA, CDR2 FQGNSA, per germline. Trimming shortened V by 1 base and J by 3 bases, and 10 bases separated the two germline ends. Written as DNA, the CDR3 is TGTGCCAGCAGCTTAGGGGGTCTCGGCTACGAGCAGTACTTC. It codes for CASSLGGLGYEQYF.

This chain connects TRBV19 to TRBJ2-5; TRBD1 aligns across 8 bases. The germline V gene has CDR1 LNHDA and CDR2 SQIVND (reference sequence). The CDR3 is made up of 14 amino acids. Trimming removed 5 bases from V and 5 bases from J; junction bases left unmatched: 7. CDR3 amino acids: CASSWGQEEETQYF. As DNA, the CDR3 is TGTGCCAGTAGTTGGGGACAGGAGGAGGAGACCCAGTACTTC.

In this sample, this clone turned up a few times. This rearrangement joins TRBV11-3 to TRBJ1-1; D gene uncertain. Trimming took 1 base from V and 1 from J, leaving 4 bases between them. The germline CDR1 and CDR2 sequences are SGHNT and YENEEA. This CDR3 is 13 amino acids long. The CDR3, as DNA: TGTGCCAGCAGCTTAGCAGAGAACACTGAAGCTTTCTTT. This codes for CASSLAENTEAFF. Full variable domain (missing parts from reference TRBV11-3 and TRBJ1-1): EAGVVQSPRYKIIEKKQPVAFWCNPISGHNTLYWYLQNLGQGPELLIRYENEEAVDDSQLPKDRFSAERLKGVDSTLKIQPAELGDSAVYLCASSLAENTEAFFGQGTRLTVV.

CDR3 amino acids: CASSRGQDNSPLHF. The CDR3 nucleotides read TGCGCCAGCAGCAGGGGACAGGATAATTCACCCCTCCACTTT. The chain carries TRBV5-1 and TRBJ1-6; TRBD1 matches 8 bases. Germline V CDR1 and CDR2: SGHRS, YFSETQ. The ends lost 4 bases at V and 5 bases at J; junction bases unmatched: 2. This CDR3 contains 14 residues.

V usage is TRBV2 and J usage is TRBJ1-1; D ambiguous. V lost 2 bases to trimming and J lost 4 bases, with 14 bases between them. There are 15 residues in the CDR3. From germline, CDR1 is SNHLY and CDR2 FYNNEI. The CDR3 region has the DNA TGTGCCAGCAGTGAACAGAACGTGGAAGGCACTGAAGCTTTCTTT. As protein: CASSEQNVEGTEAFF. Full variable domain (rest looked up from reference TRBV2 and TRBJ1-1): EPEVTQTPSHQVTQMGQEVILRCVPISNHLYFYWYRQILGQKVEFLVSFYNNEISEKSEIFDDQFSVERPDGSNFTLKIRSTKLEDSAMYFCASSEQNVEGTEAFFGQGTRLTVV.

This chain links TRBV7-9 with TRBJ2-2, with 7 bases that match TRBD1. The germline gives CDR1 SEHNR, CDR2 FQNEAQ (reference sequence). The CDR3 is made up of 17 amino acids. J gave up 0 bases and V 1 base, and 5 bases lay outside the gene matches. In DNA form, the CDR3 reads TGTGCCAGCAGCTTAGACCGGGACAGCGCGAACACCGGGGAGCTGTTTTTT. Translated, it gives CASSLDRDSANTGELFF.

V usage is TRBV10-3 and J usage is TRBJ1-5, with TRBD1 matching over 7 bases. J lost 1 base, V lost 6 bases, and 3 bases had no gene match. The CDR3 extends over 14 amino acids. In germline, CDR1 is ENHRY, CDR2 SYGVKD. The CDR3: CAISPGGSNQPQHF. CDR3 DNA: TGTGCCATCAGCCCAGGGGGGAGCAATCAGCCCCAGCATTTT.

The V gene is TRBV6-1, the J gene TRBJ2-5; D may be TRBD1 or TRBD2 (5 bases each). The ends were cut back, 7 bases at V and 11 bases at J, with 14 bases in the middle. In germline, CDR1 is MNHNS, CDR2 SASEGT. This CDR3 spans 11 amino acids. CDR3 nucleotide sequence: TGTGCCAGCATCGGGGCGAGGGAGCAGTACTTC. Translating it yields CASIGAREQYF.

The chain employs TRBV9 and TRBJ2-3; 10 bases fit TRBD1. The J segment lost 4 bases and the V segment lost 3 bases, leaving 5 bases of the junction unmatched. In germline, CDR1 is SGDLS, CDR2 YYNGEE. The CDR3 totals 15 residues. As DNA, the CDR3 is TGTGCCAGCAGCGCCCGGGACAGGGGCCCAGATACGCAGTATTTT. This sequence encodes CASSARDRGPDTQYF. Drawing the rest from reference TRBV9 and TRBJ2-3, the complete variable domain is DSGVTQTPKHLITATGQRVTLRCSPRSGDLSVYWYQQSLDQGLQFLIQYYNGEERAKGNILERFSAQQFPDLHSELNLSSLELGDSALYFCASSARDRGPDTQYFGPGTRLTVL.

V usage is TRBV19 and J usage is TRBJ1-1; no reliable D call. There are 13 residues in the CDR3. Trimming cost V 3 bases and J 3 bases, with 8 bases left between them. Germline-derived CDR1 and CDR2 are LNHDA and SQIVND (reference sequence). DNA of the CDR3: TGTGCCAGTAGTATTGGGTTTTACACTGAAGCTTTCTTT. Amino acids: CASSIGFYTEAFF.

The chain employs TRBV5-5 and TRBJ1-1; D call uncertain. The V end lost 1 base, the J end lost 1 base, and 11 bases lay between the germline ends. Germline CDR1 SGHKS, CDR2 YYEKEE (reference sequence). CDR3 length: 15 residues. This CDR3 is CASSLRARWNTEAFF. In nucleotides, the CDR3 is TGTGCCAGCAGCTTGCGGGCCCGGTGGAACACTGAAGCTTTCTTT.

The V gene is TRBV2, the J gene TRBJ1-5; 9 bases map to TRBD1. Germline CDR1 SNHLY, CDR2 FYNNEI. The V gene end was trimmed by 7 bases and the J gene end by 6 bases; junction bases not matched to a gene: 7. The CDR3 has 14 residues. The CDR3 loop is CASKRTGDSQPQHF. The CDR3 DNA reads as TGTGCCAGCAAGAGGACAGGGGACTCTCAGCCCCAGCATTTT.

V is TRBV6-5 and J is TRBJ2-1; 14 bases agree with TRBD2. The CDR3 spans 14 residues. V lost 10 bases, J lost 7 bases, and 6 bases stayed unmatched. Germline V gene sequence: CDR1 MNHEY, CDR2 SVGAGI. CDR3 sequence (DNA): TGTGCCACCACGACTAGCGGGGGGGTGAATGAGCAGTTCTTC. Translated, it gives CATTTSGGVNEQFF.

The rearrangement links TRBV4-1 to TRBJ2-3, with D possibly being TRBD1 (6 bases). Between the trimmed V and J ends, which lost 0 bases and 2 bases, there was a span of 15 bases. Looked up from germline, CDR1 is MGHRA and CDR2 is YSYEKL. CDR3 size: 17 residues. CDR3 nucleotide sequence: TGCGCCAGCAGCCAAGATCTGGGGGCCCTCCTCACAGATACGCAGTATTTT. It encodes CASSQDLGALLTDTQYF.

The chain links TRBV6-5 to TRBJ2-7, with D maybe TRBD2 (5 bases). CDR1 MNHEY and CDR2 SVGAGI come from the germline V gene. The V and J ends lost 1 base and 6 bases respectively, with 7 bases between them. The CDR3 length is 12 residues. CDR3 in amino acids: CASSYLGGEQYF. The CDR3 DNA is TGTGCCAGCAGTTACTTAGGAGGCGAGCAGTACTTC.

The CDR3 nucleotides read TGTGCCAGCAGCGCGCAGGGGACGGGTCAGCCCCAGCATTTT. This gives the protein CASSAQGTGQPQHF. V and J are TRBV7-8 and TRBJ1-5, with D possibly matching TRBD1 (6 bases). V lost 5 bases and J lost 6, with 14 bases in between. The germline gives CDR1 SGHVS, CDR2 FQNEAQ. This CDR3 region has 14 residues.

The J gene is TRBJ2-3, the V gene TRBV5-1, with a tentative D call TRBD2 (5 bases). The CDR3 sequence is 14 residues long. Germline CDR1 reads SGHRS; CDR2 reads YFSETQ. V dropped 2 bases and J dropped 6 bases, with 13 bases sitting between them. The CDR3 spells CASSFGLEADTQYF. CDR3 DNA: TGCGCCAGCAGCTTTGGACTGGAGGCGGATACGCAGTATTTT.

The chain carries TRBV6-6 and TRBJ1-4, with D possibly matching TRBD1 (5 bases). Germline CDR1 and CDR2: MNHNY and SVGAGI (reference sequence). V was shortened by 6 bases and J by 5 bases, with 16 bases between the two germline ends. CDR3 size: 15 residues. The CDR3 loop reads CASRTYGAGNEKLFF. DNA of the CDR3: TGTGCCAGCAGGACATATGGGGCGGGGAATGAAAAACTGTTTTTT.

The chain employs TRBV28 and TRBJ2-7, with 8 positions matching TRBD1. CDR1 is MDHEN, CDR2 SYDVKM, per germline. The CDR3 loop spans 14 amino acids. V shed 6 bases and J 2 bases; nucleotides not matched to a gene: 6. The CDR3 loop is CASSQGQEPYEQYF. The CDR3 region has the DNA TGTGCCAGCAGCCAGGGACAGGAACCCTACGAGCAGTACTTC.

V and J are TRBV13 and TRBJ2-5; D is perhaps TRBD1 or TRBD2 (5 bases each). The CDR3 runs to 15 residues. Trimming took 3 bases from V and 5 from J, leaving 16 bases between them. Germline values: CDR1 PRHDT, CDR2 FYEKMQ (reference sequence). The CDR3 coding sequence is TGTGCCAGCAGCTTGAAGACCGGGACCCGGGAGACCCAGTACTTC. It codes for CASSLKTGTRETQYF.